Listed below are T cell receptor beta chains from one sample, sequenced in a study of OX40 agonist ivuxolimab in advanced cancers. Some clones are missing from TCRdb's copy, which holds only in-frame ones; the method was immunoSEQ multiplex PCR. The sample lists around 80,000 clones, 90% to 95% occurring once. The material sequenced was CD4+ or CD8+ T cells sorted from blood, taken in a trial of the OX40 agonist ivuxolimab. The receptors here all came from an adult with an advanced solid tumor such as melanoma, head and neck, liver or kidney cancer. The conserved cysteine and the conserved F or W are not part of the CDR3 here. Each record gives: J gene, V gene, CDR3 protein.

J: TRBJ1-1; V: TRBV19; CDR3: ASITGFGAF
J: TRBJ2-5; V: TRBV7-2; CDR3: ASSSTTGWETQY
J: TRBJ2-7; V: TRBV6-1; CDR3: ASIPLAEISYEQY
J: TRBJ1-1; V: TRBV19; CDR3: ASRNLNTEAF
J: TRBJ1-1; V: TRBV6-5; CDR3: ASSTTGVRSTEAF
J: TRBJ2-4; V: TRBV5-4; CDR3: ASSSHSGTLAKNIQY
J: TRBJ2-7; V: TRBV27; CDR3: ASSFLAGDEQY
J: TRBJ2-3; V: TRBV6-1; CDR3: ASSEEAGGPDTQY
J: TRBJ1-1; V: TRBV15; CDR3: ATSRDSLNTEAF
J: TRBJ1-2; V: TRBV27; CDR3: ASSLSGDRDGYT
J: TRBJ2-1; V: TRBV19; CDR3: ASSIGVWREAYNEQF
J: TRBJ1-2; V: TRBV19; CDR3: ASSVWDDGYT
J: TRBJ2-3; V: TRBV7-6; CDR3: ASSLDAGGSDTQY
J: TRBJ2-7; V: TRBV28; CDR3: ASTASLSGRAYEQY
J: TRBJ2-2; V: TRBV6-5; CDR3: ASSYRGDTGELF
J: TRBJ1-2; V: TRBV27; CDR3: ASSFRSGSSYGYT
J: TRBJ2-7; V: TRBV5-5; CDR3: ASSGRVQDYEQY
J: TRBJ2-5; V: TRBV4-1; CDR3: ASSRASASSGGGYQETQY
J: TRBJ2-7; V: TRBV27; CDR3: ASSLLTVPEQY
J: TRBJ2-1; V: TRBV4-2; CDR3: ASSQDSSGRAREQF
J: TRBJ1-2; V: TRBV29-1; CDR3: SVEDSSGGYT
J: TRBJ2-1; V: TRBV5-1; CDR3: ASSATRTGVSNEQF
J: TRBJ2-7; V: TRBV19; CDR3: ASSIGLSYEQY
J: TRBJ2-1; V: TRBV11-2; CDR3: ASRTSPSYNEQF
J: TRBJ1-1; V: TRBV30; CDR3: AWSHGNTEAF
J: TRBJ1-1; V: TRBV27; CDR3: ASSLSGRAEAF
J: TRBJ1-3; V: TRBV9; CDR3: ASSVGSRGGGNTIY
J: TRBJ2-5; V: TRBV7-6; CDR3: ASSVSGAQETQY
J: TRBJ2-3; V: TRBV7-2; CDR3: ASSLASGRTDTQY
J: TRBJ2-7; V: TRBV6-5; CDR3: ASSYSATFSYEQY
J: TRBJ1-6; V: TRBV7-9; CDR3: ASSLVGGGKGYNSPLH
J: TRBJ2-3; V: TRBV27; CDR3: ASSFRVGVTDTQY
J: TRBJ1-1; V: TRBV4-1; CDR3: ASSQDSYTEAF
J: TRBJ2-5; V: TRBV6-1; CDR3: ASSELAGGPETQY
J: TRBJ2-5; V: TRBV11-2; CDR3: ASSLSLYVRRGEETQY
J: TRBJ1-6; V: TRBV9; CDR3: ASSARGTGSTADSPLH
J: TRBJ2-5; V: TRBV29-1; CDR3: SVTGETQY
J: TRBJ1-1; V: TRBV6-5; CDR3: ASSYLGGGTEAF
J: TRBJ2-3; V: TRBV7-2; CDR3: ASSSLRRGDGTDTQY
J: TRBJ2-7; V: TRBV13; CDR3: ASSLGSGVTYEQY
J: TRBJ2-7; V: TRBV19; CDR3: ASSISLAASSYEQY
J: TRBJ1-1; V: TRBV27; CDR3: ASSLTYAEMNTEAF
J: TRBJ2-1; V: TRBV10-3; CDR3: AISESRTSGRAGNEQF
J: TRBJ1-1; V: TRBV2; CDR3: ASRGDRRHTEAF
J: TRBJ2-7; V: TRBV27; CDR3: ASSFALRPYEQY
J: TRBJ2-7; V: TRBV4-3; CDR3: ASSQGSGGGTGYEQY
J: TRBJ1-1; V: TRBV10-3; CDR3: AIRTGGPNTEAF
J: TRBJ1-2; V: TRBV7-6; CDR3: ASSLGEYYGYT
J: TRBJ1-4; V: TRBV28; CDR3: ASSLDYSNREKLF
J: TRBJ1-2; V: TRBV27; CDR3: ASSHSRGGSGYGYT
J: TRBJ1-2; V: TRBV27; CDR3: ASSLALPFIRNYGYT
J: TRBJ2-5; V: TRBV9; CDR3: ASSPRGSTGETQY
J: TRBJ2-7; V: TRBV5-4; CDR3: ATYEPGGHEQY
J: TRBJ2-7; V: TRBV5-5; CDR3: ASSLMMGYEQY
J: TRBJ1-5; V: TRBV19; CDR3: ASSIAPQDYSNQPQH